The T cell receptor beta chain described here comes from a study of sequential checkpoint blockade in melanoma. Across the study: About 88 pretreatment tumor DNA samples were TCRβ immunosequenced. Study-wide points: PD-L1 staining and CD8+ counts, not mutational load, tracked tumor T-cell clonality. Response in arm A was associated with pretreatment TIL clonality.

Repertoires were generated with immunoSEQ multiplex PCR, while TCRdb's copy carries only in-frame clones and drops some. The data show roughly 4,000 clones, with around a quarter seen just once and around 16% held by the top ten. The V end was cut by 6 bases, the J end by 4 bases, with 12 bases between. CDR3 size: 14 residues. Germline CDR1 and CDR2: MNHGY and SAAAGT. Comment on this clone: Its antigen is not known.

Described treatment: randomized to nivolumab then ipilimumab (arm A) or the reverse (arm B). This sample comprised tumor tissue (inferred from file names), obtained from a patient given nivolumab and ipilimumab in sequence. The TCR was taken from a human donor with melanoma. This chain uses TRBV6-8 with TRBJ1-4; unclear D gene. This CDR3 reads CASREGSLNEKLFF. The CDR3, as DNA: TGTGCCAGCAGGGAAGGTAGTCTTAATGAAAAACTGTTTTTT.